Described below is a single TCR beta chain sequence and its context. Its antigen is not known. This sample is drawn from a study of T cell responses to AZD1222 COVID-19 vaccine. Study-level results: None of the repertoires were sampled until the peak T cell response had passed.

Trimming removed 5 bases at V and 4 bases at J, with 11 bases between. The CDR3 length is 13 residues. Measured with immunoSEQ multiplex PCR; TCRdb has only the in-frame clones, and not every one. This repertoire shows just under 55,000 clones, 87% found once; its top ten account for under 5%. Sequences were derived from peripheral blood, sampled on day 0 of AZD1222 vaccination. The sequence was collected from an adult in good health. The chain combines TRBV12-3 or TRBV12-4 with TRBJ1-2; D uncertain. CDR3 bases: TGTGCCAGCAGTGACGGGGTTTCCTATGGCTACACCTTC. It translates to CASSDGVSYGYTF.